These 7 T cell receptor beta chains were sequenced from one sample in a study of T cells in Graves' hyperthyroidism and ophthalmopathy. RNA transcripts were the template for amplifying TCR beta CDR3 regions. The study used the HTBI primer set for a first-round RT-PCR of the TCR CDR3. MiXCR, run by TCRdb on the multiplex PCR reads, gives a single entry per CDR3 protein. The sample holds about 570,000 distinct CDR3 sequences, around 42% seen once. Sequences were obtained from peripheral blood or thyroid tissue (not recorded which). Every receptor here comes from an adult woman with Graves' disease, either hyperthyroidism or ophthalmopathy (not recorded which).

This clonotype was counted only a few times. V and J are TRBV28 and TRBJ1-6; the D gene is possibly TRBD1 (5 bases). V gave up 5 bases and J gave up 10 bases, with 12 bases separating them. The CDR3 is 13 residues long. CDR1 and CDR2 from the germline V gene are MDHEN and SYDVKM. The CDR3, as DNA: TGTGCCAGCAGTCCAGGGTTGTGGTCACCCCTCCACTTT. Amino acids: CASSPGLWSPLHF.

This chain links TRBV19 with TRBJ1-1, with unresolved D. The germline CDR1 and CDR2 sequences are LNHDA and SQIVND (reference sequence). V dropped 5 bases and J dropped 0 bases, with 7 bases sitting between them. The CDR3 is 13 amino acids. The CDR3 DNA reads TGTGCCAGTAGTTGGCAGCTGAACACTGAAGCTTTCTTT. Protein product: CASSWQLNTEAFF.

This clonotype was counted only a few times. This CDR3 is CASSLAQGEDTQYF. CDR3 nucleotides: TGTGCCAGCAGCTTAGCGCAGGGGGAGGATACGCAGTATTTT. This chain links TRBV7-2 with TRBJ2-3, with 7 nucleotides matching TRBD1. The CDR3 has 14 amino acids. V trimming: 0 bases; J trimming: 6 bases; junction bases outside the gene matches: 3. Germline V lookup: CDR1 SGHTA, CDR2 FQGNSA.

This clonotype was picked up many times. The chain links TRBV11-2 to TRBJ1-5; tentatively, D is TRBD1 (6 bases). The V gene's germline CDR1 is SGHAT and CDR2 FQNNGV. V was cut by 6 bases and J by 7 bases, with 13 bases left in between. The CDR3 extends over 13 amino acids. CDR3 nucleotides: TGTGCCAGCAGTCTAAACAGGGACCAGCCCCAGCATTTT. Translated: CASSLNRDQPQHF.

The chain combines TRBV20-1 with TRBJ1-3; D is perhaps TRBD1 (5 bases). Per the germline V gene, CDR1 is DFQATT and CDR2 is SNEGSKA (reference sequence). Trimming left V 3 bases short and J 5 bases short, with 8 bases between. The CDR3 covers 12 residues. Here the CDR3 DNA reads TGCAGTGCTAGCATGGGACGAAACACCATATATTTT. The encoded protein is CSASMGRNTIYF.

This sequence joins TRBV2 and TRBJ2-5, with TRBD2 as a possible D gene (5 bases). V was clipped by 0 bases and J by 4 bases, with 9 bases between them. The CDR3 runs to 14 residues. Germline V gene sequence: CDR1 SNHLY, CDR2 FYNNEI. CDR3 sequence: CASSEALAGETQYF. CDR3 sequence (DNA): TGTGCCAGCAGTGAAGCGCTGGCGGGAGAGACCCAGTACTTC.

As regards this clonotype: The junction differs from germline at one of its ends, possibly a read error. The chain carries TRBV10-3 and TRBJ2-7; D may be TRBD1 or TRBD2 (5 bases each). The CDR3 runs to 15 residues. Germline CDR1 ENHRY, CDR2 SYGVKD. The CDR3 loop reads CAISEEGRTVAWDRF. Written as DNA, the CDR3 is TGTGCCATCAGTGAGGAGGGGAGAACGGTTGCGTGGGATCGCTTC.